The rows below give T cell receptor beta chains drawn from one sample of a study of early T cells in non-severe SARS-CoV-2 infection. MiXCR, applied by TCRdb to the 5' RACE reads, yields one record per CDR3 protein. The table has 35,000 to 40,000 distinct CDR3 sequences, approximately 9.9% seen once. Sequencing was performed on whole blood. The origin of the receptors is an adult who was a healthcare worker with PCR-confirmed SARS-CoV-2 infection or an uninfected control (not recorded which). The CDR3 runs from the conserved cysteine through the conserved F or W. D genes are given only for firm matches. Clone size is not always given. Where it is, it says once, few, many or a class for expanded clones.

>TRBJ2-3|NA|TRBV20-1|14|few
TGCAGTGCTAGATCCCGCGGGAGCACAGATACGCAGTATTTT
CSARSRGSTDTQYF
>TRBJ2-1|NA|TRBV5-4|15|NA
TGTGCCAGCAGCTTGGACAGGGTGTCCTACAATGAGCAGTTCTTC
CASSLDRVSYNEQFF
>TRBJ2-5|NA|TRBV12-3/TRBV12-4|11|many
TGTGCCAGCAGTTTCCAAGAGACCCAGTACTTC
CASSFQETQYF
>TRBJ2-1|TRBD1|TRBV29-1|15|few
TGCAGCGTGGCAACATGGACAGGGGGGCCCAATGAGCAGTTCTTC
CSVATWTGGPNEQFF
>TRBJ2-7|NA|TRBV11-2|15|NA
TGTGCCAGCAGCTTAGTAGCCAGGGTCTTTGACGAGCAGTACTTC
CASSLVARVFDEQYF
>TRBJ2-3|NA|TRBV12-3/TRBV12-4|17|NA
TGTGCCAGCAGTCCGCGGTGGCAGGGGATAATGACAGATACGCAGTATTTT
CASSPRWQGIMTDTQYF
>TRBJ2-2|NA|TRBV2|16|many
TGTGCCAGCACTTCGCCGGGGCGGGTAACCACCGGGGAGCTGTTTTTT
CASTSPGRVTTGELFF
>TRBJ1-1|NA|TRBV16|15|few
TGTGCCAGCAGCCAATCCGGACGGAAGAACACTGAAGCTTTCTTT
CASSQSGRKNTEAFF
>TRBJ1-1|NA|TRBV5-4|16|NA
TGTGCCAGCAGCGGTGTCGGACGCCACAAGGCCACTGAAGCTTTCTTT
CASSGVGRHKATEAFF
>TRBJ2-3|TRBD2|TRBV13|16|few
TGTGCCAGCAGCCTTGGACTAGCGGGGAGCACAGATACGCAGTATTTT
CASSLGLAGSTDTQYF
>TRBJ1-1|TRBD1|TRBV27|14|NA
TGTGCCAGCAGTTCGGGGACAGGGTACACTGAAGCTTTCTTT
CASSSGTGYTEAFF
>TRBJ2-2|NA|TRBV30|14|many
TGTGCCTGGACCCCTTACGCGAACACCGGGGAGCTGTTTTTT
CAWTPYANTGELFF
>TRBJ1-2|NA|TRBV12-3/TRBV12-4|11|NA
TGTGCCAGCAACGACTGGACTGGCTACACCTTC
CASNDWTGYTF
>TRBJ1-3|NA|TRBV18|15|NA
TGTGCCAGCTCACCACCGTCGTCCTCTGGAAACACCATATATTTT
CASSPPSSSGNTIYF
>TRBJ2-5|TRBD2|TRBV28|17|NA
TGTGCCAGCAGCACCGGGACTAGCGGAAGGAGGGGAGAGACCCAGTACTTC
CASSTGTSGRRGETQYF
>TRBJ2-3|NA|TRBV20-1|17|few
TGCAGTGCTCCCCCCGTTTTAACCGTGGGGACTTCAGATACGCAGTATTTT
CSAPPVLTVGTSDTQYF
>TRBJ2-1|NA|TRBV5-4|15|many
TGTGCCAGCAGCTTGTCTGGCAGGAGTCTCAATGAGCAGTTCTTC
CASSLSGRSLNEQFF
>TRBJ2-7|TRBD2|TRBV7-9|15|NA
TGTGCCAGCAGCCTGCGAGGAGGCGGGAGCTACGAGCAGTACTTC
CASSLRGGGSYEQYF
>TRBJ1-2|NA|TRBV5-6|15|many
TGTGCCAGCAGCTTGTACCTCCGACTAGACTATGGCTACACCTTC
CASSLYLRLDYGYTF
>TRBJ2-5|NA|TRBV5-5|13|NA
TGTGCCAGCTTTTTCACGGGCCAAGAGACCCAGTACTTC
CASFFTGQETQYF
>TRBJ2-5|NA|TRBV6-6|17|many
TGTGCCAGCAGTAACCGGGACGGGACCCCCCACCAAGAGACCCAGTACTTC
CASSNRDGTPHQETQYF
>TRBJ2-1|TRBD2|TRBV5-5|15|NA
TGTGCCAGCAGCTTGGAGCGGGGGGGCCGGAATGAGCAGTTCTTC
CASSLERGGRNEQFF
>TRBJ2-3|NA|TRBV2|14|many
TGTGCCAGCAGGGCCGCAGGGTTAACAGATACGCAGTATTTT
CASRAAGLTDTQYF
>TRBJ1-2|NA|TRBV27|13|many
TGTGCCAGCAGGGGGGTAGACTCCTATGGCTACACCTTC
CASRGVDSYGYTF
>TRBJ2-3|NA|TRBV7-2|14|once
TGTGCCAGCAGCTTAAAGGGGTTTGCAGATACGCAGTATTTT
CASSLKGFADTQYF
>TRBJ2-1|NA|TRBV5-1|15|many
TGCGCCAGCAGCTTGGAGAGGACCGTGGTCCATGAGCAGTTCTTC
CASSLERTVVHEQFF
>TRBJ2-3|NA|TRBV7-9|12|many
TGTGCCAGCAGCTTAGAGGCAGATACGCAGTATTTT
CASSLEADTQYF
>TRBJ2-1|TRBD1|TRBV12-3/TRBV12-4|15|many
TGTGCCAGCAGTAAACAGGGGGCGATTAGTCATGAGCAGTTCTTC
CASSKQGAISHEQFF
>TRBJ2-1|TRBD2|TRBV20-1|15|many
TGCAGTGCTAGACCTAGCGGGGGGCGGGACAATGAGCAGTTCTTC
CSARPSGGRDNEQFF
>TRBJ2-7|TRBD1|TRBV19|15|many
TGTGCCAGTAGTATATTAGGACAGGGTACCTACGAGCAGTACTTC
CASSILGQGTYEQYF
>TRBJ1-5|TRBD1|TRBV6-6|16|many
TGTGCCAGCAGTTACTTGGGACAGGGAAACAATCAGCCCCAGCATTTT
CASSYLGQGNNQPQHF
>TRBJ2-7|NA|TRBV29-1|16|many
TGCAGCGTTGAAGGCCTCCCGGACAGAGGGCTTAGGGAGCAGTACTTC
CSVEGLPDRGLREQYF
>TRBJ1-5|NA|TRBV6-1|15|many
TGTGCCAGCCACCTCGCCCCCGGGGAAGGTCAGCCCCAGCATTTT
CASHLAPGEGQPQHF
>TRBJ1-2|NA|TRBV20-1|12|NA
TGCAGTGCTCACACCAGACTGTATGGCTACACCTTC
CSAHTRLYGYTF
>TRBJ1-4|NA|TRBV12-3/TRBV12-4|12|many
TGTGCCAGCAGTCTTTTTAATGAAAAACTGTTTTTT
CASSLFNEKLFF
>TRBJ2-1|NA|TRBV19|18|few
TGTGCCAGTAGTAGTATAAGGACACCGGGGGCCGCCTACAATGAGCAGTTCTTC
CASSSIRTPGAAYNEQFF
>TRBJ1-6|NA|TRBV19|14|many
TGTGCCAGTAGCTCCGGGACTACTAGTTCACCCCTCCACTTT
CASSSGTTSSPLHF
>TRBJ1-4|NA|TRBV6-6|15|many
TGTGCCAGCAGTCCTGGGGGGGCGGGCAATGAAAAACTGTTTTTT
CASSPGGAGNEKLFF
>TRBJ2-1|NA|TRBV28|11|many
TGTGCCAGCACAAACGAGGGGGAGCAGTTCTTC
CASTNEGEQFF
>TRBJ2-4|NA|TRBV11-2|16|few
TGTGCCAGCAGCCCCAAAGGGTACCCAGCCAAAAACATTCAGTACTTC
CASSPKGYPAKNIQYF